This T cell receptor beta chain came from a study of cytomegalovirus exposure and HLA in healthy donors. In the study overall: In an earlier analysis, 117 million unique TCR beta sequences were found from about 179 million T cells.

Primers included in the PCR were 60 Vbeta and 13 Jbeta primers. Clones were sequenced by immunoSEQ multiplex PCR, and TCRdb holds only the in-frame ones, with some missing. The sample yields about 200,000 clones, 83% seen once. Findings of the study overall: Per published accounts, TCR beta sequences correctly predicted the HLA-A and HLA-B alleles of most subjects. Testing in vitro showed three CMV-associated chains specific for CMV antigens. There were 164 TCR beta chains listed as cytomegalovirus-associated.

A remark on this clone: Its antigen is as yet unknown.

V gave up 2 bases and J gave up 2 bases; unmatched junction bases: 3. The CDR3 is made up of 15 amino acids. Looked up from germline, CDR1 is MNHEY and CDR2 is SMNVEV (reference sequence). The material sequenced was PBMCs. This chain links TRBV27 with TRBJ2-1; 7 bases agree with TRBD2. This TCR came from a girl between 10 and 17 years old in good health and CMV-seronegative. CDR3 amino acids: CASSLDGGTYNEQFF. Here the CDR3 DNA reads TGTGCCAGCAGTTTAGACGGGGGGACCTACAATGAGCAGTTCTTC.